Listed here are 15 T cell receptor beta chains from one sample, sequenced in a study of CD8+ T cells in alopecia areata. Treatment given: oral pan-JAK inhibitor, 5-10 mg twice daily. RNA extraction was followed by reverse transcription into cDNA, which acted as the sequencing template. Sequencing was performed with immunoSEQ multiplex PCR; in TCRdb, only in-frame clones are kept and a portion is missing. Of about 150,000 clones in the sample, about three fifths were seen once. Sequences were derived from CD4+ T cells sorted from blood, sampled at week 4, from a patient treated with tofacitinib. The receptor source for this set is a human donor with alopecia areata.

This chain connects TRBV30 to TRBJ1-5, with D maybe TRBD1 (5 bases). Between the trimmed V and J ends, which lost 0 bases and 6 bases, there was a span of 12 bases. The germline V gene encodes CDR1 GTSNPN and CDR2 SVGIG (reference sequence). There are 14 residues in the CDR3. CDR3 amino acids: CAWSVFGGRQPQHF. The CDR3 coding sequence is TGTGCCTGGAGTGTATTCGGGGGTCGTCAGCCCCAGCATTTT.

The V and J genes are TRBV6-5 and TRBJ1-6; TRBD1 is a possible D gene (6 bases). V lost 0 bases, J lost 7 bases, and 13 bases lay in between. Germline-derived CDR1 and CDR2 are MNHEY and SVGAGI. The CDR3 runs to 16 residues. The CDR3 reads CASSYSLGGGNSPLHF. The CDR3 DNA sequence: TGTGCCAGCAGTTACTCGCTCGGGGGCGGAAATTCACCCCTCCACTTT.

The chain employs TRBV5-1 and TRBJ2-5; 12 bases agree with TRBD2. Trimming cost V 4 bases and J 7 bases; bases outside gene matches: 17. The V gene's germline CDR1 is SGHRS and CDR2 YFSETQ. The CDR3 runs to 18 residues. This CDR3 is CASSISLLAGGATGTQYF. The DNA for the CDR3 is TGCGCCAGCAGCATAAGTCTACTAGCGGGGGGCGCCACGGGGACCCAGTACTTC.

This sequence joins TRBV2 and TRBJ2-7; a possible D gene is TRBD2 (6 bases). The ends were cut back, 8 bases at V and 2 bases at J, with 10 bases in the middle. CDR1 and CDR2 (germline): SNHLY, FYNNEI. The CDR3 spans 12 residues. CDR3 residues: CASGGLTYEQYF. CDR3 in DNA: TGTGCCAGCGGGGGACTTACCTACGAGCAGTACTTC.

V is TRBV5-1 and J is TRBJ2-1, with D perhaps being TRBD1 or TRBD2 (5 bases each). Trimming left V 4 bases short and J 6 bases short, with 17 bases between. CDR1 is SGHRS, CDR2 YFSETQ, per germline. This CDR3 is 15 amino acids long. The CDR3 here is CASSPLLVGPNEQFF. The CDR3 DNA reads TGCGCCAGCAGCCCTTTACTAGTGGGACCCAATGAGCAGTTCTTC.

The chain combines TRBV7-2 with TRBJ2-7; tentatively, D is TRBD1 (6 bases). Germline V gene lookup returns CDR1 SGHTA and CDR2 FQGNSA. V lost 4 bases and J lost 1, with 8 bases in between. The CDR3 sequence is 13 residues long. CDR3 protein: CASSSGVSYEQYF. The CDR3 DNA reads as TGTGCCAGCAGCTCAGGGGTGTCCTACGAGCAGTACTTC.

This chain uses TRBV4-2 with TRBJ2-3; D is perhaps TRBD1 or TRBD2 (5 bases each). CDR1 and CDR2 from the germline V gene are LGHNA and YNFKEQ. V lost 4 bases and J lost 6, with 14 bases in between. The CDR3 has 14 amino acids. The CDR3 is CASSPLLAGDTQYF. The CDR3 nucleotides are TGTGCCAGCAGCCCTCTCCTAGCAGGGGATACGCAGTATTTT.

This chain joins TRBV27 and TRBJ1-3, with D unresolved. The CDR3 is 15 residues long. Germline CDR1 MNHEY, CDR2 SMNVEV (reference sequence). V was cut by 3 bases and J by 0 bases, with 9 bases left in between. CDR3 region: CASSLTWNSGNTIYF. In DNA form, the CDR3 reads TGTGCCAGCAGTTTGACATGGAACTCTGGAAACACCATATATTTT.

The rearrangement links TRBV6-1 to TRBJ2-3; tentative D call: TRBD1 (5 bases). V was pared by 6 bases and J by 1 base, with 11 bases between. The germline V gene has CDR1 MNHNS and CDR2 SASEGT. The CDR3 totals 14 residues. CDR3 DNA: TGTGCCAGCAGCCTAGAAGGGGGCACAGATACGCAGTATTTT. Translated: CASSLEGGTDTQYF.

This clone turned up a few times. This sequence joins TRBV4-1 and TRBJ2-7; TRBD1 aligns across 7 bases. CDR1 is MGHRA, CDR2 YSYEKL, per germline. There are 16 residues in the CDR3. Losses at the gene ends were 2 bases for V and 1 base for J; bases not matched to a gene: 8. DNA of the CDR3: TGCGCCAGCAGCCAAATACGACCAGGGGGTTCCTACGAGCAGTACTTC. It codes for CASSQIRPGGSYEQYF.

The chain joins TRBV18 to TRBJ2-1, with D maybe TRBD2 (5 bases). Trimming pared 3 bases from V and 4 bases from J, leaving 10 bases between. CDR1 is KGHSH and CDR2 is LQKENI in the germline V gene. This CDR3 has 14 amino acids. The CDR3 sequence is CASSPLTKYNEQFF. In DNA form, the CDR3 reads TGTGCCAGCTCACCTTTGACTAAATACAATGAGCAGTTCTTC.

The rearrangement links TRBV30 to TRBJ1-5; D is undetermined. The CDR3 has 11 residues. V dropped 0 bases and J dropped 7 bases, with 4 bases sitting between them. Germline V gene lookup returns CDR1 GTSNPN and CDR2 SVGIG (reference sequence). The DNA for the CDR3 is TGTGCCTGGAGTGTACACCAGCCCCAGCATTTT. Translation: CAWSVHQPQHF.

Worth noting for this clone: Other DNA sequences in the sample encode the same CDR3. This chain joins TRBV29-1 and TRBJ1-1; the D is unclear. CDR3 size: 10 residues. V was trimmed by 5 bases and J by 4 bases, leaving 5 bases between them. Germline V gene lookup returns CDR1 SQVTM and CDR2 ANQGSEA. CDR3 residues: CSVSGTEAFF. CDR3 DNA sequence: TGCAGCGTTTCGGGCACTGAAGCTTTCTTT. Using reference TRBV29-1 and TRBJ1-1 for the parts outside the CDR3, the full variable domain is SAVISQKPSRDICQRGTSLTIQCQVDSQVTMMFWYRQQPGQSLTLIATANQGSEATYESGFVIDKFPISRPNLTFSTLTVSNMSPEDSSIYLCSVSGTEAFFGQGTRLTVV.

This clone is a singleton in its sample. J is TRBJ2-3 and V is TRBV7-2; 13 bases line up with TRBD2. Germline assignment: CDR1 SGHTA and CDR2 FQGNSA. J gave up 4 bases and V 1 base, and 5 bases lay outside the gene matches. This CDR3 is 17 amino acids long. CDR3 protein: CASSLGTSGGGSDTQYF. In DNA, the CDR3 is TGTGCCAGCAGCTTAGGCACTAGCGGGGGGGGATCAGATACGCAGTATTTT. Full variable domain (remainder filled in from reference TRBV7-2 and TRBJ2-3): GAGVSQSPSNKVTEKGKDVELRCDPISGHTALYWYRQSLGQGLEFLIYFQGNSAPDKSGLPSDRFSAERTGGSVSTLTIQRTQQEDSAVYLCASSLGTSGGGSDTQYFGPGTRLTVL.

The V call is TRBV29-1, the J call TRBJ2-3; TRBD2 matches 8 bases. The CDR3 has 14 residues. The junction had 4 bases not matched to a gene; V was cut back by 3 bases and J by 2 bases. Looked up from germline, CDR1 is SQVTM and CDR2 is ANQGSEA. This chain's CDR3 is CSVDERGLTDTQYF. The CDR3 DNA reads TGCAGCGTTGACGAGCGGGGGCTCACAGATACGCAGTATTTT.